These 20 T cell receptor beta chains came from one sample sequenced in a study of PD-1 blockade in classical Hodgkin lymphoma. Profiling relied on immunoSEQ multiplex PCR, and the TCRdb table lists in-frame clones only, not all of them. Here the sample spans tens of thousands of clones, 93% being singletons. As for time point: newly diagnosed, previously untreated cHL patient sample. The sequencing input was peripheral blood mononuclear cells (PBMCs). The receptors derive from a human donor with classical Hodgkin lymphoma.

The rearrangement links TRBV11-1 to TRBJ2-3; 9 bases map to TRBD1. Germline V gene sequence: CDR1 SGHAT, CDR2 FQDESV (reference sequence). J lost 1 base, V lost 5 bases, and 4 bases had no gene match. This CDR3 contains 15 residues. CDR3: CASSRTGVGTDTQYF. The CDR3, as DNA: TGTGCCAGCAGCCGGACAGGGGTCGGCACAGATACGCAGTATTTT.

The rearrangement links TRBV19 to TRBJ1-1; D gene ambiguous. Trimming took off 8 bases at V and 1 base at J, with 17 bases between the two ends. CDR1 LNHDA and CDR2 SQIVND come from the germline V gene (reference sequence). CDR3 length equals 15 residues. The CDR3 is CASGLFEAGNTEAFF. Written as DNA, the CDR3 is TGTGCCAGTGGGTTATTTGAGGCAGGGAACACTGAAGCTTTCTTT.

The chain is built from TRBV6-5 and TRBJ1-3, with no clear D. CDR3 size: 13 residues. V dropped 6 bases and J dropped 3 bases, with 9 bases sitting between them. Germline CDR1 MNHEY, CDR2 SVGAGI. Here the CDR3 DNA reads TGTGCCAGCAGCCCCAAGGGTGGAAACACCATATATTTT. Amino acid sequence: CASSPKGGNTIYF.

This chain connects TRBV5-6 to TRBJ2-6; no clear D. This CDR3 is 16 amino acids long. V dropped 0 bases and J dropped 3 bases, with 10 bases sitting between them. CDR1 SGHDT and CDR2 YYEEEE come from the germline V gene. The CDR3 DNA sequence: TGTGCCAGCAGCTTGGGTCCTCAGGTTGGGGCCAACGTCCTGACTTTC. Translated, it gives CASSLGPQVGANVLTF.

CDR3 amino acids: CAIRQTGTRGETQYF. The CDR3 bases are TGTGCCATCAGGCAAACCGGGACTAGAGGGGAGACCCAGTACTTC. The genes are TRBV10-3 and TRBJ2-5; TRBD2 matches 8 bases. Germline V lookup: CDR1 ENHRY, CDR2 SYGVKD. CDR3 length: 15 residues. V shed 6 bases and J 5 bases; nucleotides not matched to a gene: 11.

The chain couples TRBV4-1 to TRBJ1-1, with 8 bases that match TRBD1. There are 15 residues in the CDR3. Germline V lookup: CDR1 MGHRA, CDR2 YSYEKL. V shed 0 bases, J shed 4 bases, and the junction held 4 bases outside the gene matches. For the CDR3, the DNA is TGCGCCAGCAGCCAAGACAGGGGGCGCGGCACTGAAGCTTTCTTT. Translating gives CASSQDRGRGTEAFF.

The chain is built from TRBV4-3 and TRBJ1-5; D remains ambiguous. Germline CDR1 is LGHNA and CDR2 is YSLEER. V was clipped by 1 base and J by 0 bases, with 7 bases between them. This CDR3 has 15 amino acids. The DNA of the CDR3 is TGCGCCAGCAGCCAAGTCGTATATAGCAATCAGCCCCAGCATTTT. Amino acids: CASSQVVYSNQPQHF.

This chain links TRBV7-9 with TRBJ2-7, with 10 bases matching TRBD2. The CDR3 is made up of 16 amino acids. With 1 base clipped from V and 9 bases from J, the junction kept 12 bases outside the gene matches. Germline lookup yields CDR1 SEHNR and CDR2 FQNEAQ (reference sequence). CDR3 in DNA: TGTGCCAGCAGCTTAGAGTTCGGGACTAGCGCCGAGGGGCAGTACTTC. Protein product: CASSLEFGTSAEGQYF.

The rearrangement joins TRBV7-2 to TRBJ2-2; D gene ambiguous. Trimming left V 1 base short and J 1 base short, with 4 bases between. Germline V lookup: CDR1 SGHTA, CDR2 FQGNSA. The CDR3 runs to 14 residues. The CDR3 protein is CASSLEVNTGELFF. In DNA form, the CDR3 reads TGTGCCAGCAGCTTAGAGGTGAACACCGGGGAGCTGTTTTTT.

This chain links TRBV5-1 with TRBJ2-1; possibly TRBD1 or TRBD2 for D (5 bases each). Deletions cut 2 bases from V and 2 bases from J, with 11 bases between. Germline V lookup: CDR1 SGHRS, CDR2 YFSETQ. The CDR3 extends over 15 amino acids. DNA for the CDR3: TGCGCCAGCAGCTTCGCTCCGGGGCCCTACAATGAGCAGTTCTTC. It yields the protein CASSFAPGPYNEQFF. Full variable domain (missing parts from reference TRBV5-1 and TRBJ2-1): KAGVTQTPRYLIKTRGQQVTLSCSPISGHRSVSWYQQTPGQGLQFLFEYFSETQRNKGNFPGRFSGRQFSNSRSEMNVSTLELGDSALYLCASSFAPGPYNEQFFGPGTRLTVL.

The table lists this clone with a count of one. One end of the junction fails to match germline, which may point to a read error. This chain links TRBV30 with TRBJ1-2, with 7 positions matching TRBD1. This CDR3 is 11 amino acids long. The V gene's germline CDR1 is GTSNPN and CDR2 SVGIG (reference sequence). Here the CDR3 DNA reads TGTGCCTGGAGTGTATGGGACAGCGCCAACTTC. Its protein is CAWSVWDSANF.

The CDR3 reads CSVEVYGKNIQYF. CDR3 bases: TGCAGCGTTGAGGTCTACGGTAAAAACATTCAGTACTTC. The genes are TRBV29-1 and TRBJ2-4; D is uncertain. Germline CDR1 reads SQVTM; CDR2 reads ANQGSEA. The CDR3 runs to 13 residues. The V and J ends lost 3 bases and 4 bases respectively, with 10 bases between them.

The CDR3 protein is CATSNPAGANVLTF. CDR3 bases: TGCGCCACCTCAAACCCGGCTGGGGCCAACGTCCTGACTTTC. J is TRBJ2-6 and V is TRBV5-1; D is uncertain. V dropped 9 bases and J dropped 2 bases, with 12 bases sitting between them. CDR1 is SGHRS, CDR2 YFSETQ, per germline. The CDR3 extends over 14 amino acids.

The rearrangement joins TRBV28 to TRBJ1-3; 8 bases are a match to TRBD1. Germline V gives CDR1 MDHEN, CDR2 SYDVKM. J gave up 3 bases and V 6 bases, and 13 bases lay outside the gene matches. This CDR3 is 17 amino acids long. CDR3 DNA sequence: TGTGCCAGCAGCCCGCGGCACCTGACAGGGGTTGGAAACACCATATATTTT. It yields the protein CASSPRHLTGVGNTIYF.

The table lists this clone with a count of one. This chain links TRBV27 with TRBJ2-2; TRBD1 matches at 7 bases. Germline V gene lookup returns CDR1 MNHEY and CDR2 SMNVEV (reference sequence). The ends lost 3 bases at V and 7 bases at J; junction bases unmatched: 17. CDR3 length equals 18 residues. The CDR3 loop is CASSFLFSGQRTNGELFF. In DNA form, the CDR3 reads TGTGCCAGCAGTTTCCTTTTTTCGGGACAGCGGACGAACGGGGAGCTGTTTTTT.

This clone is a singleton in its sample. This chain joins TRBV4-2 and TRBJ2-1; D ambiguous. CDR3 size: 15 residues. Trimming stripped 0 bases from V and 2 bases from J, with 8 bases between. The germline gives CDR1 LGHNA, CDR2 YNFKEQ. The CDR3 nucleotides read TGTGCCAGCAGCCAAGATAGGCTCCCCTACAATGAGCAGTTCTTC. Protein product: CASSQDRLPYNEQFF.

J is TRBJ2-1 and V is TRBV7-8; TRBD2 matches at 9 bases. The germline CDR1 and CDR2 sequences are SGHVS and FQNEAQ. This CDR3 spans 15 amino acids. With 5 bases clipped from V and 9 bases from J, the junction kept 11 bases outside the gene matches. The CDR3 DNA reads as TGTGCCAGCAGCAAATTTCGAGCGGGGGGCGCTGAGCAGTTCTTC. Translated, it gives CASSKFRAGGAEQFF.

The genes are TRBV19 and TRBJ1-2; no clear D. CDR3 length: 13 amino acids. Deletions cut 3 bases from V and 8 bases from J, with 13 bases between. Germline lookup yields CDR1 LNHDA and CDR2 SQIVND (reference sequence). Here the CDR3 DNA reads TGTGCCAGTAGTATCCGCGCCGACTTCGGCTACACCTTC. Protein product: CASSIRADFGYTF.

The chain joins TRBV28 to TRBJ1-3; D is uncertain. The CDR3 spans 15 residues. Trimming took 5 bases from V and 0 from J, leaving 11 bases between them. CDR1 and CDR2 (germline): MDHEN, SYDVKM. The CDR3 DNA is TGTGCCAGCAGTCCCAGCGTGGTCTCTGGAAACACCATATATTTT. It yields the protein CASSPSVVSGNTIYF.

The J gene is TRBJ2-3, the V gene TRBV28; 10 bases are shared with TRBD2. The V gene's germline CDR1 is MDHEN and CDR2 SYDVKM. V gave up 5 bases and J gave up 0 bases; unmatched junction bases: 11. The CDR3 consists of 18 residues. The DNA for the CDR3 is TGTGCCAGCAGTCCCGGACTAGCGGTTCTCACTAGCACAGATACGCAGTATTTT. This gives the protein CASSPGLAVLTSTDTQYF. Combining the CDR3 with reference TRBV28 and TRBJ2-3 gives the whole variable domain DVKVTQSSRYLVKRTGEKVFLECVQDMDHENMFWYRQDPGLGLRLIYFSYDVKMKEKGDIPEGYSVSREKKERFSLILESASTNQTSMYLCASSPGLAVLTSTDTQYFGPGTRLTVL.